A selection of T cell receptor beta chains follows, all from one sample in a study of CD8+ T cells in alopecia areata. TCRdb's table, derived via immunoSEQ multiplex PCR, lists solely in-frame clones and lacks some. The data contain approximately 160,000 clones, roughly 60% of them singletons. The sequenced sample was CD4+ T cells sorted from blood, obtained at week 24, from a patient treated with tofacitinib. The receptor source for this set is a human donor with alopecia areata. Both conserved end residues are part of each CDR3. A D gene is named only where the DNA matches it firmly. Size is omitted from some rows. Given values are once, few, many or a class for expanded clones.

15	TRBJ1-2	NA	TRBD1	TRBV5-5	CASSSDRGLSDGYTF	TGTGCCAGCAGCTCTGACAGGGGCTTGTCGGATGGCTACACCTTC
12	TRBJ2-5	NA	NA	TRBV4-2	CASSPSWETQYF	TGTGCCAGCAGCCCATCCTGGGAGACCCAGTACTTC
12	TRBJ2-3	few	NA	TRBV19	CATSGGTDTQYF	TGTGCCACCTCCGGGGGTACAGATACGCAGTATTTT
13	TRBJ1-2	NA	TRBD1	TRBV10-3	CAIRDGTAYGYTF	TGTGCCATCAGGGACGGGACAGCCTATGGCTACACCTTC
16	TRBJ2-3	NA	TRBD2	TRBV5-4	CASSPTTSGYTDTQYF	TGTGCCAGCAGCCCCACGACTAGCGGGTACACAGATACGCAGTATTTT
14	TRBJ2-7	few	TRBD1	TRBV29-1	CSVEGARGLNEQYF	TGCAGCGTTGAAGGGGCCAGGGGGTTAAACGAGCAGTACTTC
12	TRBJ1-4	NA	NA	TRBV4-1	CASSQETSTLFF	TGCGCCAGCAGCCAAGAAACTAGCACACTGTTTTTT
13	TRBJ2-7	few	NA	TRBV9	CASSTLNRGEQYF	TGTGCCAGCTCTACCCTAAACCGGGGCGAGCAGTACTTC
14	TRBJ2-2	NA	NA	TRBV5-1	CASSSWDHTGELFF	TGCGCCAGCAGTTCCTGGGACCACACCGGGGAGCTGTTTTTT
14	TRBJ2-7	NA	TRBD2	TRBV5-6	CASSLDSGSDEQYF	TGTGCCAGCAGCTTGGACAGCGGGAGTGACGAGCAGTACTTC
11	TRBJ1-2	many	NA	TRBV7-9	CASSLTYGYTF	TGTGCCAGCAGCTTGACATATGGCTACACCTTC
14	TRBJ2-7	NA	TRBD1	TRBV6-5	CASSYDQGAYEQYF	TGTGCCAGCAGTTACGACCAGGGGGCGTACGAGCAGTACTTC
12	TRBJ2-3	NA	NA	TRBV2	CASSVSPDTQYF	TGTGCCAGCAGTGTATCCCCCGATACGCAGTATTTT
13	TRBJ2-5	once	NA	TRBV7-9	CASSLGSRGTQYF	TGTGCCAGCAGCCTCGGCTCCCGGGGGACCCAGTACTTC
16	TRBJ1-5	NA	NA	TRBV2	CASSTSHPDSGQPQHF	TGTGCCAGCAGTACTTCCCACCCGGACAGCGGTCAGCCCCAGCATTTT
14	TRBJ2-5	few	NA	TRBV29-1	CSVVGQGQAGTQYF	TGCAGCGTTGTAGGCCAGGGGCAAGCGGGGACCCAGTACTTC
12	TRBJ1-2	NA	NA	TRBV2	CASSETSGGYTF	TGTGCCAGCAGTGAGACCTCGGGTGGCTACACCTTC
16	TRBJ1-6	few	NA	TRBV7-9	CASSSPPGADNSPLHF	TGTGCCAGCAGCTCCCCCCCAGGGGCGGATAATTCACCCCTCCACTTT
15	TRBJ1-1	NA	NA	TRBV9	CASSVAESMNTEAFF	TGTGCCAGCAGCGTAGCTGAGAGCATGAACACTGAAGCTTTCTTT
15	TRBJ1-4	few	NA	TRBV28	CASRAAGVGSEKLFF	TGTGCCAGCAGGGCAGCGGGGGTTGGTAGTGAAAAACTGTTTTTT
14	TRBJ1-1	few	NA	TRBV13	CASSFAGRGAEAFF	TGTGCCAGCAGCTTTGCAGGAAGGGGGGCTGAAGCTTTCTTT
16	TRBJ2-5	NA	NA	TRBV7-7	CASSLGTAGLRETQYF	TGTGCTAGCAGCTTAGGCACAGCCGGGTTGAGGGAGACCCAGTACTTC
13	TRBJ2-5	NA	NA	TRBV10-3	CAISAQEYETQYF	TGTGCCATCAGCGCTCAGGAGTACGAGACCCAGTACTTC
16	TRBJ1-6	NA	NA	TRBV7-9	CASSSTVSSYNSPLHF	TGTGCCAGCAGCTCGACAGTCAGCTCCTATAATTCACCCCTCCACTTT
14	TRBJ1-2	NA	TRBD1	TRBV6-6	CASSPGQGVYGYTF	TGTGCCAGCAGTCCAGGACAGGGAGTATATGGCTACACCTTC
11	TRBJ1-1	once	NA	TRBV2	CASSLNTEAFF	TGTGCCAGCAGTTTAAACACTGAAGCTTTCTTT
15	TRBJ2-2	NA	TRBD1	TRBV7-9	CASSPGGQVVGELFF	TGTGCCAGCTCTCCGGGTGGACAGGTGGTCGGGGAGCTGTTTTTT
13	TRBJ2-7	NA	NA	TRBV19	CASSIGRDYEQYF	TGTGCCAGTAGTATAGGCAGGGACTACGAGCAGTACTTC
12	TRBJ1-6	NA	TRBD1	TRBV29-1	CSAGTGNSPLHF	TGCAGCGCCGGGACAGGGAACTCACCCCTCCACTTT
16	TRBJ2-5	few	TRBD2	TRBV7-8	CASSSTASGGRETQYF	TGTGCCAGCAGCTCCACAGCTAGCGGGGGGCGCGAGACCCAGTACTTC
13	TRBJ1-1	few	NA	TRBV4-2	CASSQATGSEAFF	TGTGCCAGCAGCCAAGCCACAGGCTCTGAAGCTTTCTTT
14	TRBJ1-1	NA	NA	TRBV2	CASSEEAHPSGAFF	TGTGCCAGCAGTGAAGAGGCACATCCCTCAGGAGCTTTCTTT